What follows are 26 T cell receptor beta chains derived from one specimen sequenced in a study of cytomegalovirus exposure and HLA in healthy donors. The PCR had 60 Vbeta and 13 Jbeta primers. TCRdb's table, derived via immunoSEQ multiplex PCR, lists solely in-frame clones and lacks some. Seen in this sample are tens of thousands of clones; the ten most common clones hold 15% to 20%. Sequences were obtained from PBMCs. The receptors derive from a boy younger than 18 in good health and CMV-seronegative.

The chain has TRBV5-1 and TRBJ2-3; 14 bases line up with TRBD2. The CDR3 runs 16 residues. In germline, CDR1 is SGHRS, CDR2 YFSETQ. With 4 bases clipped from V and 3 bases from J, the junction kept 4 bases outside the gene matches. CDR3 nucleotide sequence: TGCGCCAGCAGCGAAGGGACTAGCGGGAGTACAGATACGCAGTATTTT. It codes for CASSEGTSGSTDTQYF.

Worth noting for this clone: The junction departs from germline at one end; a sequencing error may be responsible. The chain links TRBV5-6 to TRBJ2-7, with D perhaps TRBD2 (7 bases). Germline lookup yields CDR1 SGHDT and CDR2 YYEEEE. This CDR3 is 12 amino acids long. The CDR3 reads CASTRGDISLDF. The CDR3 nucleotides are TGTGCCAGCACCCGGGGGGACATATCTCTGGACTTC.

This chain joins TRBV9 and TRBJ2-7; TRBD2 agrees at 7 bases. Looked up from germline, CDR1 is SGDLS and CDR2 is YYNGEE. V lost 5 bases to trimming and J lost 6 bases; unmatched junction nucleotides: 5. The CDR3 loop spans 12 amino acids. The CDR3 DNA is TGTGCCAGCAGTGGTACGGGGGGCGAGCAGTACTTC. This codes for CASSGTGGEQYF.

V gene TRBV25-1 combines with J gene TRBJ2-2, with a tentative D call TRBD2 (5 bases). CDR3 size: 12 residues. The germline V gene has CDR1 MGHDK and CDR2 SYGVNS. V was cut by 6 bases and J by 4 bases, with 6 bases left in between. The DNA for the CDR3 is TGTGCCAGCAGAGAGGGCACCGGGGAGCTGTTTTTT. Its protein is CASREGTGELFF.

The chain is built from TRBV5-1 and TRBJ2-1, with 10 bases matching TRBD2. The CDR3 extends over 15 amino acids. Trimming took 2 bases from V and 8 from J; bases not matched to a gene: 7. From germline, CDR1 is SGHRS and CDR2 YFSETQ. The CDR3 spells CASSFLAGGVDEQFF. The CDR3 DNA is TGCGCCAGCAGCTTCTTAGCGGGAGGTGTGGATGAGCAGTTCTTC.

The rearrangement links TRBV6-6 to TRBJ2-7, with D maybe TRBD2 (6 bases). The CDR3 is made up of 15 amino acids. The germline CDR1 and CDR2 sequences are MNHNY and SVGAGI (reference sequence). The V and J ends lost 5 bases and 6 bases respectively, with 20 bases between them. The CDR3 protein is CASSPQVGGSSEQYF. The CDR3 nucleotides read TGTGCCAGCAGTCCGCAGGTGGGAGGTTCAAGCGAGCAGTACTTC.

This chain joins TRBV9 and TRBJ2-5, with TRBD2 matching over 7 bases. This CDR3 comprises 22 residues. The germline V gene has CDR1 SGDLS and CDR2 YYNGEE. The V and J ends lost 4 bases and 5 bases, in that order; junction bases with no gene match: 32. The CDR3 protein is CASSSIQTFSNRGGRDRETQYF. The DNA for the CDR3 is TGTGCCAGCAGCTCAATTCAGACTTTCTCCAATAGGGGTGGGAGGGATCGGGAGACCCAGTACTTC.

The chain employs TRBV13 and TRBJ1-1; TRBD1 might be the D (5 bases). CDR1 and CDR2 (germline): PRHDT, FYEKMQ (reference sequence). V was clipped by 4 bases and J by 1 base, with 7 bases between them. The CDR3 is made up of 13 amino acids. CDR3 sequence (DNA): TGTGCCAGCAGCTGGGGCAGGAACACTGAAGCTTTCTTT. This codes for CASSWGRNTEAFF.

The chain recombines TRBV5-1 with TRBJ1-3, with 7 bases aligning to TRBD1. CDR1 is SGHRS, CDR2 YFSETQ, per germline. V lost 6 bases, J lost 3 bases, and 12 bases stayed unmatched. The CDR3 consists of 16 residues. The CDR3 reads CASTLGDRVFGNTIYF. CDR3 nucleotide sequence: TGCGCCAGCACCCTGGGAGACAGGGTCTTTGGAAACACCATATATTTT.

J is TRBJ2-1 and V is TRBV5-4; D is perhaps TRBD1 (6 bases). Between the trimmed V and J ends, which lost 0 bases and 3 bases, there was a span of 13 bases. Germline V CDR1 and CDR2: SGHNT, YYREEE (reference sequence). The CDR3 extends over 16 amino acids. CDR3 region: CASSLATRGSYNEQFF. The CDR3 DNA follows: TGTGCCAGCAGCTTGGCTACGAGGGGGAGCTACAATGAGCAGTTCTTC.

The CDR3 DNA reads as TGTGCCAGCATAGCGGGGGAAGAGACCCAGTACTTC. This codes for CASIAGEETQYF. The V call is TRBV5-6, the J call TRBJ2-5; 9 bases are shared with TRBD2. Germline CDR1 reads SGHDT; CDR2 reads YYEEEE. The ends lost 6 bases at V and 3 bases at J; junction bases unmatched: 0. CDR3 length: 12 residues.

The DNA for the CDR3 is TGTGCCAGTAGTATCAAAATTACACCCGTCACTGAAGCTTTCTTT. Its protein product is CASSIKITPVTEAFF. This chain uses TRBV19 with TRBJ1-1; no reliable D call. CDR1 and CDR2 from the germline V gene are LNHDA and SQIVND (reference sequence). This CDR3 spans 15 amino acids. V lost 3 bases to trimming and J lost 4 bases, with 15 bases between them.

In DNA, the CDR3 is TGTGCCAGCAGCCGTACTAGCGGGAATACCTACGAGCAGTACTTC. Encoded protein: CASSRTSGNTYEQYF. V is TRBV7-2 and J is TRBJ2-7; 10 bases align to TRBD2. CDR3 length: 15 amino acids. The V and J ends lost 5 bases and 2 bases, in that order; junction bases with no gene match: 6. In germline, CDR1 is SGHTA, CDR2 FQGNSA.

The chain links TRBV5-1 to TRBJ1-1; no definite D call. This CDR3 is built from 15 residues. V gave up 4 bases and J gave up 0 bases, with 13 bases separating them. The germline CDR1 and CDR2 sequences are SGHRS and YFSETQ. The DNA for the CDR3 is TGCGCCAGCAGCCGACGGGAGGGAATGAACACTGAAGCTTTCTTT. Protein: CASSRREGMNTEAFF.

This chain links TRBV29-1 with TRBJ1-2; D is possibly TRBD1 (6 bases). Germline V gene data show CDR1 as SQVTM and CDR2 as ANQGSEA. V lost 3 bases to trimming and J lost 4 bases, with 12 bases between them. The CDR3 has 13 residues. The CDR3 reads CSVDWGQVYGYTF. In DNA form, the CDR3 reads TGCAGCGTTGATTGGGGGCAGGTCTATGGCTACACCTTC.

The rearrangement uses TRBV19 and TRBJ2-3, with D perhaps TRBD2 (6 bases). CDR1 and CDR2 (germline): LNHDA, SQIVND (reference sequence). The CDR3 runs to 12 residues. Trimming took off 6 bases at V and 6 bases at J, with 10 bases between the two ends. CDR3 sequence: CASRISGDTQYF. CDR3 in DNA: TGTGCCAGTAGAATAAGCGGGGATACGCAGTATTTT.

V usage is TRBV30 and J usage is TRBJ1-4, with no clear D. This CDR3 contains 14 residues. Germline loops: CDR1 GTSNPN, CDR2 SVGIG (reference sequence). V gave up 2 bases and J gave up 0 bases, with 7 bases separating them. Here the CDR3 DNA reads TGTGCCTGGAGTCGCCAGGCAACTAATGAAAAACTGTTTTTT. Translation gives CAWSRQATNEKLFF.

The chain links TRBV28 to TRBJ1-4, with D possibly TRBD1 on 6 matching bases. Per the germline V gene, CDR1 is MDHEN and CDR2 is SYDVKM. The CDR3 spans 12 residues. V gave up 7 bases and J gave up 4 bases, with 7 bases separating them. The CDR3 DNA reads as TGTGCCAGCAACAGGGATAATGAAAAACTGTTTTTT. Protein sequence: CASNRDNEKLFF.

The CDR3 bases are TGTGCCAGCAGCTTATACGGAGACTATGGCTACACCTTC. This gives the protein CASSLYGDYGYTF. The chain links TRBV11-2 to TRBJ1-2, with D unclear. Deletions cut 2 bases from V and 3 bases from J, with 7 bases between. The CDR3 is 13 residues long. Germline loops: CDR1 SGHAT, CDR2 FQNNGV.

The V and J genes are TRBV6-6 and TRBJ2-7; 10 bases align to TRBD1. Germline CDR1 reads MNHNY; CDR2 reads SVGAGI (reference sequence). V lost 4 bases and J lost 5; bases outside the gene matches: 8. The CDR3 runs to 15 residues. The CDR3 reads CASSSGQGRRDEQYF. CDR3 coding DNA: TGTGCCAGCAGTTCGGGACAGGGGAGAAGGGACGAGCAGTACTTC.

The gene calls are TRBV18 and TRBJ2-5; D might be TRBD2 (5 bases). CDR3 length equals 13 residues. Germline assignment: CDR1 KGHSH and CDR2 LQKENI. Trimming removed 7 bases at V and 2 bases at J, with 11 bases between. The CDR3 reads CASFTSGQETQYF. The CDR3 DNA sequence: TGTGCCAGCTTCACTTCGGGGCAAGAGACCCAGTACTTC.

V gene TRBV9 combines with J gene TRBJ2-2; the D gene is possibly TRBD2 (6 bases). The CDR3 loop spans 15 amino acids. Germline V gives CDR1 SGDLS, CDR2 YYNGEE. V was cut by 5 bases and J by 3 bases, with 14 bases left in between. CDR3 DNA sequence: TGTGCCAGCAGTTATGGGACTTATGACACCGGGGAGCTGTTTTTT. This sequence encodes CASSYGTYDTGELFF.

V and J are TRBV11-2 and TRBJ1-1; 10 nucleotides match TRBD1. This CDR3 is built from 13 residues. V lost 4 bases and J lost 6; bases outside the gene matches: 2. Germline values: CDR1 SGHAT, CDR2 FQNNGV. In DNA, the CDR3 is TGTGCCAGCAGCTCGGACAGGGGGGCTGAAGCTTTCTTT. This translates into CASSSDRGAEAFF.

This chain links TRBV30 with TRBJ1-3; no firm D call. Trimming pared 2 bases from V and 0 bases from J, leaving 8 bases between. Germline V gene lookup returns CDR1 GTSNPN and CDR2 SVGIG (reference sequence). The CDR3 runs to 14 residues. The CDR3 DNA follows: TGTGCCTGGAGTACCGGGTTCTCTGGAAACACCATATATTTT. Its protein is CAWSTGFSGNTIYF.

This chain connects TRBV19 to TRBJ1-5; D unresolved. The CDR3 runs to 14 residues. CDR1 is LNHDA, CDR2 SQIVND, per germline (reference sequence). The V end was cut by 4 bases, the J end by 6 bases, with 13 bases between. The CDR3 DNA is TGTGCCAGTAGTACTCCGCGAGATCGTCAGCCCCAGCATTTT. Amino acid sequence: CASSTPRDRQPQHF.

CDR3 in DNA: TGTGCCAGTAGTATAGCGGGGAGCTCCTACAATGAGCAGTTCTTC. Its protein is CASSIAGSSYNEQFF. The V and J genes are TRBV19 and TRBJ2-1; TRBD2 might be the D (5 bases). Germline values: CDR1 LNHDA, CDR2 SQIVND (reference sequence). V was shortened by 1 base and J by 0 bases, with 7 bases between the two germline ends. This CDR3 is 15 amino acids long.